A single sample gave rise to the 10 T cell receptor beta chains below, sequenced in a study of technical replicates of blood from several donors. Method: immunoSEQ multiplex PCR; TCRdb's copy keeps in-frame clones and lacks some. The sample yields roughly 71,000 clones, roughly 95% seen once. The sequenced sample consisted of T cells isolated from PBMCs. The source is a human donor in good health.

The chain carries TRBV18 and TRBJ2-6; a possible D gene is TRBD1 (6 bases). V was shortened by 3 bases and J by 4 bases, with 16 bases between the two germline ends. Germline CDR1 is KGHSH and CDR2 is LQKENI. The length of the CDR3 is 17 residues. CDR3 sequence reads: CASSPIPGGAGANVLTF. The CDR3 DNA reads TGTGCCAGCTCACCTATACCTGGGGGCGCCGGGGCCAACGTCCTGACTTTC.

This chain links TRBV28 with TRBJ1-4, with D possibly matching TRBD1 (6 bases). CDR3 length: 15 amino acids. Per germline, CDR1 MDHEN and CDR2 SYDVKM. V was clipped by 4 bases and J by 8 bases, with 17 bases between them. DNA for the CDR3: TGTGCCAGCAGTTCACAGGGCGGGTTGGAAGAAAAACTGTTTTTT. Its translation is CASSSQGGLEEKLFF. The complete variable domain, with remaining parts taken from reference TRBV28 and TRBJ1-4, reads DVKVTQSSRYLVKRTGEKVFLECVQDMDHENMFWYRQDPGLGLRLIYFSYDVKMKEKGDIPEGYSVSREKKERFSLILESASTNQTSMYLCASSSQGGLEEKLFFGSGTQLSVL.

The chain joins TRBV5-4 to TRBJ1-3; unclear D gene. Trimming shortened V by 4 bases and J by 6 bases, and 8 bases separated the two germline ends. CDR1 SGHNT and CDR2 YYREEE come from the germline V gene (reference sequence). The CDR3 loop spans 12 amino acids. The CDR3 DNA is TGTGCCAGCAGCCGGGATGAAAACACCATATATTTT. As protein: CASSRDENTIYF.

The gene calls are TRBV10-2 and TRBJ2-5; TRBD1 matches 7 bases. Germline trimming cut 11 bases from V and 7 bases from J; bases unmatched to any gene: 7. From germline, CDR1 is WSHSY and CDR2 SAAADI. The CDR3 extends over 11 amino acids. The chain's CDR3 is CAVDRRGTQYF. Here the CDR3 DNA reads TGCGCCGTGGACAGGCGAGGGACCCAGTACTTC.

CDR3 nucleotide sequence: TGTGCCAGCAGTTTAGTACAGGGCTCCTACAATGAGCAGTTCTTC. This encodes CASSLVQGSYNEQFF. The chain has TRBV27 and TRBJ2-1, with D maybe TRBD1 (6 bases). With 2 bases removed from V and 0 bases from J, the gap between germline ends came to 8 bases. Germline CDR1 is MNHEY and CDR2 is SMNVEV (reference sequence). The CDR3 runs 15 residues.

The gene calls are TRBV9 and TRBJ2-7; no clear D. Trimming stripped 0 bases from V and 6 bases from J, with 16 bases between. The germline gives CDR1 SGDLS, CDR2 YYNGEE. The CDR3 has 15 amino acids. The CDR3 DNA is TGTGCCAGCAGCGTAGGTGTCGGTAGATGGAGCGAGCAGTACTTC. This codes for CASSVGVGRWSEQYF. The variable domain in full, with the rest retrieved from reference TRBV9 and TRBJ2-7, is DSGVTQTPKHLITATGQRVTLRCSPRSGDLSVYWYQQSLDQGLQFLIQYYNGEERAKGNILERFSAQQFPDLHSELNLSSLELGDSALYFCASSVGVGRWSEQYFGPGTRLTVT.

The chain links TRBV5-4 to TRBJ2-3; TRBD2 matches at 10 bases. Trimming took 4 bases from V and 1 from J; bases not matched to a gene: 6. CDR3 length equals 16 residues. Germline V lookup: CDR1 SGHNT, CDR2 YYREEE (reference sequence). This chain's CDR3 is CASSRTGTSGTDTQYF. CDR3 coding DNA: TGTGCCAGCAGCCGGACCGGGACTAGCGGCACAGATACGCAGTATTTT.

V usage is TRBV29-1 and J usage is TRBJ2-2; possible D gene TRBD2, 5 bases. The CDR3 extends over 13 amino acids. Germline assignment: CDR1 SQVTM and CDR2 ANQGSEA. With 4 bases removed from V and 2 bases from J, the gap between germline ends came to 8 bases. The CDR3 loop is CSVALANTGELFF. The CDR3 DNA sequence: TGCAGCGTTGCCCTAGCCAACACCGGGGAGCTGTTTTTT.

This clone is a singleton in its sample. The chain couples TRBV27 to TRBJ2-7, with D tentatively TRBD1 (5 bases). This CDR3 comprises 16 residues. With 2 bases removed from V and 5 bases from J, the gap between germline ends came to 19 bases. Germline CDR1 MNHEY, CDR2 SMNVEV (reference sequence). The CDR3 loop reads CASSLVQGLVVHEQYF. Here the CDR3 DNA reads TGTGCCAGCAGTTTAGTTCAGGGATTGGTCGTCCACGAGCAGTACTTC.

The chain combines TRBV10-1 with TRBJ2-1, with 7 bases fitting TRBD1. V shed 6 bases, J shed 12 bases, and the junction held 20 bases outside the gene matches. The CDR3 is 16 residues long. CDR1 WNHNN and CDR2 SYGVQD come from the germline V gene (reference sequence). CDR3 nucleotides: TGCGCCAGCAGCCGACTGCGGCCGGACAGGCCCGTAGGGCAGTTCTTC. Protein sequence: CASSRLRPDRPVGQFF.